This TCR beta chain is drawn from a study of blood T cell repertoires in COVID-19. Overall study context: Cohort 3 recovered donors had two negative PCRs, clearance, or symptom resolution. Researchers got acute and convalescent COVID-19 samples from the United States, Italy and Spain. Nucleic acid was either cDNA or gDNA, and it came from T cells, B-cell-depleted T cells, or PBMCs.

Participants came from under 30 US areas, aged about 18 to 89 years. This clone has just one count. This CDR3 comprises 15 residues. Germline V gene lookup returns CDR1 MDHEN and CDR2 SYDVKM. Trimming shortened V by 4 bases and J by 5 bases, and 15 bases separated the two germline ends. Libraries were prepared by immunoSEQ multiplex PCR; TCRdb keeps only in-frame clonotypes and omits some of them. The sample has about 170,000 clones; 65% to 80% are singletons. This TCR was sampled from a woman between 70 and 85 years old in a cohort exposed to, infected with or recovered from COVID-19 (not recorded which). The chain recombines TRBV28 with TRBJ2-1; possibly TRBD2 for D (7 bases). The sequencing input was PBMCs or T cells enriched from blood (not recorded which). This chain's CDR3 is CASSSEAGANNEQFF. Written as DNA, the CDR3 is TGTGCCAGCAGTTCAGAGGCGGGGGCCAACAATGAGCAGTTCTTC.